The next 22 T cell receptor beta chains were all read from a single sample in a study of T-cell reconstitution after alpha-beta-depleted transplantation in children. The authors prepared the TCRbeta library with unique molecular identifiers. One entry per CDR3 protein results from TCRdb running MiXCR on the PCR reads. The sample consists of under 400,000 distinct CDR3 sequences, around 20% of them appearing once. Sample: PBMCs, mostly from graft donor cells, taken 180 days after TCRalphabeta/CD19-depleted stem cell transplant. The receptors were sampled from a male patient younger than 18 who had a stem cell transplant for acute lymphoblastic leukemia, so the T cells may come from the graft donor.

This chain joins TRBV29-1 and TRBJ2-2; D is perhaps TRBD2 (5 bases). Trimming removed 3 bases from V and 2 bases from J, with 10 bases in between. Germline CDR1 is SQVTM and CDR2 is ANQGSEA. CDR3 length: 14 residues. The CDR3 coding sequence is TGCAGCGTTGAGGGAGCGGTTAACACCGGGGAGCTGTTTTTT. Its translation: CSVEGAVNTGELFF.

The chain uses TRBV20-1 and TRBJ2-7, with D hard to call. V dropped 4 bases and J dropped 2 bases, with 9 bases sitting between them. This CDR3 region has 12 residues. Germline V gene lookup returns CDR1 DFQATT and CDR2 SNEGSKA (reference sequence). In DNA, the CDR3 is TGCAGTGCTAACAGTGAGACCTACGAGCAGTACTTC. This sequence encodes CSANSETYEQYF.

This clonotype was counted a few times. The V gene is TRBV7-6, the J gene TRBJ2-7; perhaps TRBD2 as D (5 bases). Trimming removed 6 bases from V and 8 bases from J, with 14 bases in between. The V gene's germline CDR1 is SGHVS and CDR2 FNYEAQ. The CDR3 covers 12 residues. The chain's CDR3 is CASRSDGIQQYF. In nucleotides, the CDR3 is TGTGCCAGCAGGTCGGACGGGATTCAGCAGTACTTC.

The gene calls are TRBV29-1 and TRBJ1-2; 12 bases fit TRBD1. CDR1 SQVTM and CDR2 ANQGSEA come from the germline V gene. V was clipped by 6 bases and J by 6 bases; unmatched bases: 14. The CDR3 loop spans 16 amino acids. The CDR3: CSVLRDRGRKGHGYTF. The DNA of the CDR3 is TGCAGCGTCTTGAGGGACAGGGGGCGCAAAGGTCATGGCTACACCTTC.

This sequence joins TRBV12-3 or TRBV12-4 and TRBJ2-7; D assignment may be TRBD1 or TRBD2 (6 bases each). Trimming shortened V by 1 base and J by 4 bases, and 17 bases separated the two germline ends. There are 16 residues in the CDR3. The CDR3 nucleotides are TGTGCCAGCAGTTTAGGGGGTTGGGGGGCGGGGTACGAGCAGTACTTC. It translates to CASSLGGWGAGYEQYF.

V is TRBV7-8 and J is TRBJ2-5; TRBD1 aligns across 8 bases. The CDR3 extends over 14 amino acids. From germline, CDR1 is SGHVS and CDR2 FQNEAQ. The V and J ends lost 6 bases and 5 bases, in that order; junction bases with no gene match: 8. The CDR3 sequence is CASRPRGLGETQYF. In DNA, the CDR3 is TGTGCCAGCAGACCCAGGGGGCTAGGGGAGACCCAGTACTTC.

In this sample, this clonotype turned up a few times. V and J are TRBV20-1 and TRBJ2-1; D is perhaps TRBD2 (6 bases). Germline-derived CDR1 and CDR2 are DFQATT and SNEGSKA (reference sequence). Trimming stripped 0 bases from V and 0 bases from J, with 18 bases between. The CDR3 has 18 residues. This CDR3 is CSARDAAGRDSSYNEQFF. The CDR3 coding sequence is TGCAGTGCTAGAGACGCGGCTGGGCGGGATAGCTCCTACAATGAGCAGTTCTTC.

This clonotype was seen a handful of times. V usage is TRBV12-3 or TRBV12-4 and J usage is TRBJ2-7; TRBD1 matches 10 bases. After removal of 6 bases from V and 4 bases from J, the junction contained 9 bases not matched to a gene. The CDR3 extends over 15 amino acids. CDR3: CASSRGQGGSYEQYF. The CDR3 nucleotides are TGTGCCAGCAGCCGTGGACAGGGGGGATCTTACGAGCAGTACTTC.

The V gene is TRBV5-6, the J gene TRBJ2-7, with 8 bases lining up with TRBD1. CDR3 length: 17 residues. V dropped 0 bases and J dropped 1; count of bases not matched to a gene: 9. Germline V gives CDR1 SGHDT, CDR2 YYEEEE. The CDR3 spells CASSLEGWRDRSYEQYF. CDR3 in DNA: TGTGCCAGCAGCTTGGAGGGGTGGCGGGACAGGTCCTACGAGCAGTACTTC.

The table lists this clonotype with a few counts. The rearrangement links TRBV12-3 or TRBV12-4 to TRBJ2-3, with 12 bases matching TRBD2. The CDR3 runs 16 residues. V trimming: 8 bases; J trimming: 5 bases; junction bases outside the gene matches: 11. CDR3 in amino acids: CASGGVGLAGRDTQYF. The CDR3 DNA sequence: TGTGCCAGCGGAGGTGTCGGACTAGCGGGAAGAGATACGCAGTATTTT.

The rearrangement joins TRBV24-1 to TRBJ2-1; TRBD2 might be the D (5 bases). The V end was cut by 0 bases, the J end by 1 base, with 6 bases between. Germline V gives CDR1 KGHDR, CDR2 SFDVKD. The CDR3 consists of 15 residues. The chain's CDR3 is CATSDLRGSYNEQFF. CDR3 DNA sequence: TGTGCCACCAGTGATTTGCGGGGTTCCTACAATGAGCAGTTCTTC.

The CDR3 coding sequence is TGTGCCAGCAGTTCCAGGGGGCCGGCCAAAAACATTCAGTACTTC. Protein: CASSSRGPAKNIQYF. The rearrangement uses TRBV6-5 and TRBJ2-4; 8 bases agree with TRBD1. The V and J ends lost 4 bases and 1 base, in that order; junction bases with no gene match: 3. Germline V gene lookup returns CDR1 MNHEY and CDR2 SVGAGI. The CDR3 runs 15 residues.

In its sample, this clonotype was seen once. The rearrangement joins TRBV2 to TRBJ2-1, with a weak D call TRBD1 (5 bases). The V end lost 3 bases, the J end lost 0 bases, and 6 bases lay between the germline ends. Looked up from germline, CDR1 is SNHLY and CDR2 is FYNNEI. The CDR3 has 14 amino acids. The CDR3 DNA is TGTGCCAGCAGTGACGACAGCTCCTACAATGAGCAGTTCTTC. This translates into CASSDDSSYNEQFF.

This clonotype was observed a handful of times. This chain uses TRBV5-1 with TRBJ2-7; TRBD2 might be the D (6 bases). Germline CDR1 and CDR2: SGHRS and YFSETQ. The CDR3 contains 15 residues. V lost 1 base, J lost 3 bases, and 14 bases lay in between. CDR3 in amino acids: CASSLQGAGYYEQYF. The CDR3 coding sequence is TGCGCCAGCAGCTTGCAGGGCGCGGGATACTACGAGCAGTACTTC.

The sample holds a few counts of this clonotype. The chain links TRBV5-1 to TRBJ1-1; D is perhaps TRBD1 (6 bases). Trimming shortened V by 5 bases and J by 3 bases, and 8 bases separated the two germline ends. In germline, CDR1 is SGHRS, CDR2 YFSETQ. The CDR3 loop spans 12 amino acids. The CDR3 nucleotides read TGCGCCAGCAGGACAGGATACACTGAAGCTTTCTTT. It translates to CASRTGYTEAFF.

This chain joins TRBV11-2 and TRBJ2-1; 8 nucleotides align to TRBD1. The germline V gene encodes CDR1 SGHAT and CDR2 FQNNGV. V was pared by 2 bases and J by 3 bases, with 3 bases of the junction left unmatched. The length of the CDR3 is 15 residues. CDR3 in amino acids: CASSLMGQDYNEQFF. The CDR3 region has the DNA TGTGCCAGCAGCTTAATGGGACAGGACTACAATGAGCAGTTCTTC.

V and J are TRBV5-1 and TRBJ2-1; 11 nucleotides agree with TRBD2. This CDR3 region has 16 residues. Germline trimming cut 2 bases from V and 5 bases from J; bases unmatched to any gene: 6. Per the germline V gene, CDR1 is SGHRS and CDR2 is YFSETQ. Here the CDR3 DNA reads TGCGCCAGCAGCTTCGGGGGACTAGCGGTCAACAATGAGCAGTTCTTC. It specifies CASSFGGLAVNNEQFF.

The V and J genes are TRBV7-6 and TRBJ1-5; TRBD1 matches at 7 bases. With V trimmed by 6 bases and J by 6 bases, 5 bases remained unmatched. The CDR3 consists of 13 residues. In germline, CDR1 is SGHVS, CDR2 FNYEAQ. The DNA for the CDR3 is TGTGCCAGCAGTCTCGACAGGGTTCAGCCCCAGCATTTT. Its protein is CASSLDRVQPQHF.

This clonotype was picked up a small number of times. The chain employs TRBV7-6 and TRBJ2-3; no firm D call. V lost 6 bases, J lost 2 bases, and 15 bases lay in between. The CDR3 has 15 residues. In germline, CDR1 is SGHVS, CDR2 FNYEAQ. The DNA for the CDR3 is TGTGCCAGCAGTCCCGATTATCGGCTCACAGATACGCAGTATTTT. Protein: CASSPDYRLTDTQYF.

In this sample, this clonotype turned up many times. J is TRBJ2-7 and V is TRBV5-1; the D is unclear. Trimming removed 0 bases at V and 2 bases at J, with 6 bases between. CDR3 length equals 13 residues. CDR1 is SGHRS, CDR2 YFSETQ, per germline. The DNA for the CDR3 is TGCGCCAGCAGCTTGGAGCCAACCTACGAGCAGTACTTC. Its translation is CASSLEPTYEQYF.

This clonotype was counted only a few times. The chain has TRBV2 and TRBJ2-1, with unresolved D. V was pared by 3 bases and J by 0 bases, with 12 bases between. CDR1 and CDR2 from the germline V gene are SNHLY and FYNNEI. This CDR3 is 16 amino acids long. The CDR3 nucleotides are TGTGCCAGCAGTGATTTTAAAAACTTCTCCTACAATGAGCAGTTCTTC. Translating gives CASSDFKNFSYNEQFF.

For this clonotype: One junction end disagrees with the germline gene, perhaps due to a read error. The chain uses TRBV29-1 and TRBJ2-1, with D possibly TRBD2 on 5 matching bases. The CDR3 spans 13 residues. Germline V gives CDR1 SQVTM, CDR2 ANQGSEA. The CDR3 nucleotides are TGCGGCGTTGCAGGAGGTCCACACAATGAGCAGTTCTTC. The encoded protein is CGVAGGPHNEQFF.